This TCR beta chain was sequenced during a study of blood T cell repertoires in COVID-19. Using immunoSEQ multiplex PCR, the repertoire was profiled, and TCRdb retains in-frame clones only, with some absent. The top ten clones hold roughly 3.5% of a sample with about 240,000 clones, around 85% of them seen once. In its sample, this clone was seen a few times. V was cut by 6 bases and J by 7 bases, with 12 bases left in between. Germline loops: CDR1 KGHDR, CDR2 SFDVKD. CDR3 length: 12 residues. The chain couples TRBV24-1 to TRBJ2-7; possible D gene TRBD2, 6 bases. Sequenced: PBMCs or T cells enriched from blood (not recorded which). This TCR was sampled from a woman aged 40 to 50 with acute COVID-19. This CDR3 reads CATSPHGREQYF. The DNA of the CDR3 is TGTGCCACCAGTCCGCACGGGAGAGAGCAGTACTTC.